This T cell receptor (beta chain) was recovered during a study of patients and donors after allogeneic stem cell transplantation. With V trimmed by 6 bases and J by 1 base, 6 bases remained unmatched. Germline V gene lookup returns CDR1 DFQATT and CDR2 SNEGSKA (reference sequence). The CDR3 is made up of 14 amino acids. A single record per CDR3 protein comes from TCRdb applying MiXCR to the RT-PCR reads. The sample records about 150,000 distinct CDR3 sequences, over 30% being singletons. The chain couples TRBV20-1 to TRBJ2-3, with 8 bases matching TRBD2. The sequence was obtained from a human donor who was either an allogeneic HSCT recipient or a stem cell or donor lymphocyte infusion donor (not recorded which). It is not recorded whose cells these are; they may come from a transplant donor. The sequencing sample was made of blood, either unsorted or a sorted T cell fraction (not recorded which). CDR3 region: CSASGGPGTDTQYF. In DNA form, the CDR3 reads TGCAGTGCAAGCGGGGGACCGGGCACAGATACGCAGTATTTT.